This TCR beta chain was identified in a study of cytomegalovirus exposure and HLA in healthy donors. Study outcomes and limitations: There was a cluster of highly shared sequence variants that was likely a sequencing artifact.

Germline lookup yields CDR1 SGDLS and CDR2 YYNGEE. CDR3 length: 17 amino acids. V lost 3 bases to trimming and J lost 0 bases, with 16 bases between them. The PCR employed 60 Vbeta primers together with 13 Jbeta primers. Data came from immunoSEQ multiplex PCR; TCRdb stores just in-frame clones and leaves some out. Its table lists more than 40,000 clones. Note on this clone: The antigen remains undetermined.

Sequenced material: PBMCs. The chain joins TRBV9 to TRBJ1-3, with D perhaps TRBD1 (5 bases). This clonotype was obtained from a woman aged 40 to 50 in good health and CMV-seronegative. CDR3 sequence: CASSAKMGGSSGNTIYF. Written as DNA, the CDR3 is TGTGCCAGCAGCGCCAAAATGGGGGGTAGCTCTGGAAACACCATATATTTT.